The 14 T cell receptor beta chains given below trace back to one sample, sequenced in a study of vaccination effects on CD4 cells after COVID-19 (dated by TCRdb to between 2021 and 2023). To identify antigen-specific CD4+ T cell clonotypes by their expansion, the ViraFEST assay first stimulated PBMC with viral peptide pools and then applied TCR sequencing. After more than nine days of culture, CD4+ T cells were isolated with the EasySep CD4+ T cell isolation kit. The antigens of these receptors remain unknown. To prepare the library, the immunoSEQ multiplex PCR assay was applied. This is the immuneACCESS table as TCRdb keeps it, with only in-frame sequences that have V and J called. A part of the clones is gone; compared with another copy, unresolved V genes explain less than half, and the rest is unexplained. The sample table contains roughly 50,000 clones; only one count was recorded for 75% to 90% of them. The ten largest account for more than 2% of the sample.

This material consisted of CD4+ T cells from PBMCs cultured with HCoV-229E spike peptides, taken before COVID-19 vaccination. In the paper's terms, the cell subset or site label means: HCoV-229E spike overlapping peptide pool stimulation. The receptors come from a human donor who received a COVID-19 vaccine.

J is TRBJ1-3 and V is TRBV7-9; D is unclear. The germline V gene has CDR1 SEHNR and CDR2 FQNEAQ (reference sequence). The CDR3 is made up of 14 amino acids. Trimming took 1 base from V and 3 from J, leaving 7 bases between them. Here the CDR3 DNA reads TGTGCCAGCAGCTTAGAGGCGTATGGAAACACCATATATTTT. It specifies CASSLEAYGNTIYF.

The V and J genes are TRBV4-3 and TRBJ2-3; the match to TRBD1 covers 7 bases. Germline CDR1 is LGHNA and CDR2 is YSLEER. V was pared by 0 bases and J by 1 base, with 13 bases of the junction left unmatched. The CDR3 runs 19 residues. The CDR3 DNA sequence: TGCGCCAGCAGCCAAGATTGGACAGGACCCCCCGCGCGCACAGATACGCAGTATTTT. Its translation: CASSQDWTGPPARTDTQYF.

The CDR3 spells CASSTVGRENTEAFF. CDR3 nucleotides: TGTGCCAGCAGTACTGTGGGACGTGAGAACACTGAAGCTTTCTTT. V is TRBV6-5 and J is TRBJ1-1; possible D gene TRBD1, 5 bases. CDR1 MNHEY and CDR2 SVGAGI come from the germline V gene. The V and J ends lost 5 bases and 1 base respectively, with 14 bases between them. The CDR3 consists of 15 residues.

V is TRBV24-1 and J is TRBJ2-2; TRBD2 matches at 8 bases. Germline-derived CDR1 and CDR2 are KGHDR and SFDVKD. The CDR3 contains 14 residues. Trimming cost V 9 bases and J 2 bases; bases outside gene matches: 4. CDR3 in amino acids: CATRGGPNTGELFF. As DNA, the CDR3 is TGTGCCACCCGGGGGGGGCCTAACACCGGGGAGCTGTTTTTT.

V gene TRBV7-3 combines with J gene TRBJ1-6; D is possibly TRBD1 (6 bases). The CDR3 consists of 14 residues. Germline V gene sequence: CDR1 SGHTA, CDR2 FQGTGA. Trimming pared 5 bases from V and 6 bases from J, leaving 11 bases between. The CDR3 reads CASSPGGANSPLHF. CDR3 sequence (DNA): TGTGCCAGCAGCCCCGGGGGGGCTAATTCACCCCTCCACTTT.

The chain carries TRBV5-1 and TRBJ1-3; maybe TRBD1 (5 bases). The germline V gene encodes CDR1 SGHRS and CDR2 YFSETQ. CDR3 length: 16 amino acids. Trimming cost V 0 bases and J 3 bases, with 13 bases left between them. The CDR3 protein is CASSLEGAGYGNTIYF. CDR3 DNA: TGCGCCAGCAGCTTGGAAGGCGCAGGGTATGGAAACACCATATATTTT.

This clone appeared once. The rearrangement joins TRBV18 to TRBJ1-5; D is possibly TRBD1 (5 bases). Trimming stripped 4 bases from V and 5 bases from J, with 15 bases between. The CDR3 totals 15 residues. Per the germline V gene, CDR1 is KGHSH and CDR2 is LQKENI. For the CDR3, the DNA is TGTGCCAGCTCACGCGGACACAGTCTCGATCAGCCCCAGCATTTT. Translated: CASSRGHSLDQPQHF.

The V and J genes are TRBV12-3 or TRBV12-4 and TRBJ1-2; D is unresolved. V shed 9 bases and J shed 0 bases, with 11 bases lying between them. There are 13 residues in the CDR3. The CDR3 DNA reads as TGTGCCAGTAGGACGTCAGCTAACTATGGCTACACCTTC. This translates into CASRTSANYGYTF.

This CDR3 reads CAWSRGAIFNTQYF. In DNA, the CDR3 is TGTGCCTGGTCACGCGGGGCCATATTTAATACGCAGTATTTT. V is TRBV30 and J is TRBJ2-3; possible D gene TRBD2, 6 bases. V gave up 5 bases and J gave up 7 bases, with 19 bases separating them. This CDR3 contains 14 residues. Germline V CDR1 and CDR2: GTSNPN, SVGIG (reference sequence).

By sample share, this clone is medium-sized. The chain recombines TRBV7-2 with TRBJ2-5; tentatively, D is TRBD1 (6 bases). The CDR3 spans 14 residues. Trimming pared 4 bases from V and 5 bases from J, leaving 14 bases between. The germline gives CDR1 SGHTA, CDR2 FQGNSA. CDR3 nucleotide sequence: TGTGCCAGCAGCTCCTGGGACACTTCGGAGACCCAGTACTTC. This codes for CASSSWDTSETQYF.

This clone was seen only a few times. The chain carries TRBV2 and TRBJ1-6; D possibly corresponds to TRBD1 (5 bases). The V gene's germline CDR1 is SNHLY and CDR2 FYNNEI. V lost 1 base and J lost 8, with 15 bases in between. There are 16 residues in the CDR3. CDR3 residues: CASSEVGTGTYSPLHF. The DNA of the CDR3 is TGTGCCAGCAGTGAAGTTGGAACAGGCACCTATTCACCCCTCCACTTT. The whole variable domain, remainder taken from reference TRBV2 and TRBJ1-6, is EPEVTQTPSHQVTQMGQEVILRCVPISNHLYFYWYRQILGQKVEFLVSFYNNEISEKSEIFDDQFSVERPDGSNFTLKIRSTKLEDSAMYFCASSEVGTGTYSPLHFGNGTRLTVT.

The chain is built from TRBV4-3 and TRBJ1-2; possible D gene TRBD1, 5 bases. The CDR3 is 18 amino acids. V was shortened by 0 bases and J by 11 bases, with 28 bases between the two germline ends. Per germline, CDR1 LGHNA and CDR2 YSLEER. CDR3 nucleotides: TGCGCCAGCAGCCAAGAGCGACAGAACGAACTTCTCCCGAGGGGTTACACCTTC. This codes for CASSQERQNELLPRGYTF.

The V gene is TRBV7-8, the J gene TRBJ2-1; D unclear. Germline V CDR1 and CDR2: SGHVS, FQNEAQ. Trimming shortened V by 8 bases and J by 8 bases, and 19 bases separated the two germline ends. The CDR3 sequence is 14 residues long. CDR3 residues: CASRKKASSDEQFF. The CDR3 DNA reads TGTGCCAGCCGCAAAAAGGCTTCATCGGATGAGCAGTTCTTC.

The CDR3 loop is CASSLLTSGGSFHV. In DNA form, the CDR3 reads TGTGCCAGCAGTCTCCTGACTAGCGGGGGCTCATTTCACGTC. The J gene is TRBJ2-7, the V gene TRBV28; 12 bases are a match to TRBD2. Germline V gene sequence: CDR1 MDHEN, CDR2 SYDVKM. CDR3 length: 14 amino acids.